What follows are 2 T cell receptor beta chains derived from one specimen sequenced in a study of blood T cell repertoires in COVID-19. The protocol was immunoSEQ multiplex PCR, while the TCRdb copy is restricted to in-frame clones and leaves out a portion. Of 200,000 to 250,000 clones detected, roughly 84% appear once; the ten largest clones hold 15% to 20%. Sequencing was carried out using peripheral blood. The origin of the receptors is a woman over 75 with active or convalescent COVID-19.

The J gene is TRBJ1-2, the V gene TRBV2, with D possibly matching TRBD1 (6 bases). Trimming pared 2 bases from V and 6 bases from J, leaving 10 bases between. The CDR3 totals 13 residues. Per the germline V gene, CDR1 is SNHLY and CDR2 is FYNNEI. As DNA, the CDR3 is TGTGCCAGCAGTGAATTACAGGGTAATGGCTACACCTTC. Amino acids: CASSELQGNGYTF.

The J gene is TRBJ1-2, the V gene TRBV9, with 7 positions matching TRBD1. After removal of 2 bases from V and 8 bases from J, the junction contained 3 bases not matched to a gene. CDR3 length equals 12 residues. Germline V gives CDR1 SGDLS, CDR2 YYNGEE. CDR3 in DNA: TGTGCCAGCAGCGTCGACAGGGAGGGCTACACCTTC. Protein: CASSVDREGYTF.